The present entry profiles one T cell receptor (beta chain) with its context. This clone was found once. The specificity of this receptor is unknown. Base qualities are missing; no much larger clone stands one base away. In total, approximately 610 healthy bone marrow donors made up the cohort. All cohort members were sampled while nominally healthy, although unrecorded immune exposures were likely present. The donor was CMV seronegative and was included in the group of a few hundred seronegative cohort members. A peripheral blood sample was collected from each donor, and TCR beta sequencing was performed on peripheral blood mononuclear cells. Genomic DNA was extracted from the blood cell samples with the Qiagen DNeasy Blood Extraction Kit. Preparation of the library involved the immunoSEQ multiplex PCR assay. A mixture of 60 forward primers for TCR Vbeta segments and 13 reverse primers for TCR Jbeta segments was used in the multiplex PCR. A multiplex PCR assay on genomic DNA amplified the CDR3 region of rearranged TCR beta genes. The Illumina HiSeq System was used to sequence the amplified TCR beta libraries as 87-base-pair reads. In the source study's methods: In a later analysis, 77 million or so unique TCR beta chains were counted across the approximately 640 repertoires, and roughly 9.9 million of these chains were shared by at least two donors. Raw reads were error-corrected and collapsed into unique sequences by a nearest-neighbor algorithm in which closely related sequences were merged to remove PCR and sequencing errors. V, D and J gene segments were assigned by aligning CDR3 sequences to IMGT reference sequences. For a sequence to be retained, a match of at least six nucleotides to both a V gene segment and a J gene segment was required. A rearrangement counted as productive if the CDR3 had no stop codons and remained in frame with V and J, and every other rearrangement counted as non-productive. Following IMGT convention, CDR3 was defined as the stretch from the second conserved V-encoded cysteine up to the conserved J-encoded phenylalanine. In an earlier analysis of just under 600 of the donors, sequences lacking an unambiguous match to a single V gene segment were excluded. An earlier analysis of 587 of the donors called V segments functional above 56.7% productive rearrangements and segregating when the between-donor standard deviation exceeded 5%. A statistical classification framework was built to diagnose cytomegalovirus status from the catalog of TCR beta chain sequences. In a later analysis, TCR nucleotide sequences were compared against IMGT/GENE-DB human TR gene sequences so that V and J genes could be assigned. A later analysis assigned CDR3 sequences and most-parsimonious VDJ recombination scenarios with the TCRdist pipeline. In a later analysis, each TCR beta chain was defined by its CDR3 amino acid sequence together with its V-gene family, and reads lacking a unique V-gene family were excluded. A later analysis removed nearly 600 highly shared, low-generation-probability nucleotide sequences to deal with suspected cross-contamination and a sequencing artifact. A later analysis calculated a clonal expansion index for each public chain from normalized within-repertoire ranks of inferred template counts. In a later analysis, generation probabilities were computed using a VDJ recombination model fitted to out-of-frame rearrangements, and the results were checked against IGoR. A later analysis scored TCR-TCR, TCR-HLA and TCR-CMV co-occurrence with hypergeometric tests, applying a repertoire-size bias correction to TCR pairs. To estimate false discovery rates, a later analysis permuted the HLA or CMV assignments 20 times. A later analysis grouped co-occurring TCRs with DBSCAN, adding TCRdist sequence similarity when clustering within HLA-allele-positive subsets. Repertoires with fewer than 30,000 or more than 120,000 public chains were left out of co-occurrence clustering, as were five repertoires with anomalous nucleotide sharing. TCRdb re-hosts the immuneACCESS table, in-frame sequences only. Its copies lack some clones; in the studies checked, an unresolved V gene accounts for under half of them, and the cause for the rest is not known. V, J and clone size derive from that table, while D and trimming were established from the DNA sequence. The sample includes roughly 130,000 clones, with roughly 66% observed a single time. 6.5% of the sample lies in the top ten.

Germline trimming: 1 base from V, 6 bases from J; junction bases outside gene matches: 7. The CDR3 measures 15 amino acids from cysteine to phenylalanine. Left in the record is the CDR3 DNA by itself, 45 bases read in frame from the first base. In the germline V gene, CDR1 corresponds to SGHRS and CDR2 to YFSETQ. The record originates from a study of cytomegalovirus exposure and HLA in healthy donors (TCRdb year 2017). Context from the whole study: An earlier analysis of under 600 of the donors reported about 250 Gb of sequence data and some 100 million unique TCR beta sequences from about 200 million T cells. An early release covering about 600 HLA-typed donors comprised about 310 gigabases of sequencing data and around 85 million unique TCR sequences. The genetic ancestry cluster associated with self-reported Caucasian donors included 81% of the roughly 400 genotyped donors. The study aimed to test whether cataloging public T cell receptors could reveal signatures of past pathogen exposure. Using immunosequencing, the study profiled T cell repertoires from 666 subjects and related those repertoires to cytomegalovirus serostatus. A separate validation cohort of some 130 different subjects was used in addition to the 666-subject first cohort. High-throughput TCR immunosequencing, statistical association of individual TCRs with disease status, and machine learning were combined to predict cytomegalovirus infection status. To study patterns of TCR occurrence, a later analysis re-analyzed previously published TCR beta repertoires from 700 or so donors and added high-resolution HLA genotyping. The later analysis used no new phenotypic data to find candidate immune exposures, relying instead on TCR beta sequences and their occurrence across donors. An earlier analysis of 587 of the donors used high-throughput TCR beta sequencing to judge whether each TCR beta V gene segment behaved as functional or pseudogenic. Donor age, sex, ethnicity and CMV serostatus were collected together with the repertoire data. A later genetic analysis used genome-wide SNP genotypes for about three fifths of the 666 donors, treating that subset as a discovery cohort. All discovery cohort repertoires had been generated on a single sequencing platform. HLA typing included class I and class II loci at four-digit resolution. Typing coverage differed by locus: A, B, C, DRB1 and DQB1 were typed in roughly 620-640 donors, DQA1 in 500 to 550, DPA1 in around 580, and DPB1 in 400 to 490. Because of strong linkage in the cohort, roughly five DR-DQ haplotypes were treated as single units for association and clustering. Across approximately 400 genotyped donors of the cohort, an average of about 250,000 unique TCR beta nucleotide sequences per donor were sequenced, and 15% to 20% of those sequences were non-productive.

The study at large found these results: Because HLA typing was missing for some donors at each locus, association tests included only the typed subset. According to a later analysis, TCR association rates differed among HLA loci, with DRB1 alleles showing the most associated TCRs and HLA-C alleles showing the fewest. In an earlier analysis of some 550 of the donors, most TCR beta V segments were observed in productive rearrangements about 87% or about 30% of the time, broadly matching IMGT annotations. According to the authors, the approach could potentially be generalized to other disease states and immunological phenotypes. In a later analysis, several top co-occurrence clusters were reported to appear linked to parvovirus B19, influenza, CMV and Epstein-Barr virus. A total of around 150 TCR beta chains were listed by the study as associated with cytomegalovirus. An association between a missense DCLRE1C variant and V-gene and J-gene trimming of TCR beta chains was found in a later genetic analysis and replicated in an independent cohort. A cluster of highly shared sequence variants was judged likely to be a technical artifact of the sequencing pipeline. Presence/absence analyses assumed roughly uniform sequencing depth across donors, an assumption that may not hold. In both the original and validation cohorts, the classifier was reported to diagnose cytomegalovirus status with high specificity and sensitivity. A later analysis found that most CMV-associated TCR beta chains appeared HLA-restricted, with HLA associations seemingly driven largely by CMV exposure. When HLA alleles, especially DR and DQ, strongly co-occurred, TCR associations were difficult to assign to individual alleles. The earlier analysis of approximately 590 of the donors excluded fewer than 20 rarely observed V segments, including chromosome 9 orphons, because counts were too low. In this cohort, only TCR beta chains were sequenced, and detectable features were limited by the absence of alpha or paired-chain data. A further reported finding was that TCR beta sequences accurately predicted the HLA-A and HLA-B alleles for most subjects in the first cohort. Correlated functional status among segregating V segments might reflect linkage disequilibrium, but an unknown experimental factor could not be ruled out. A few of the identified cytomegalovirus-associated TCR beta chains were confirmed in vitro to be specific for cytomegalovirus antigens. In a later analysis, more than 15,000 TCR beta sequences were associated with specific HLA alleles at a false discovery rate of 0.05. Compared with equally common non-associated chains, HLA-associated TCR beta chains in a later analysis were more clonally expanded and had lower generation probabilities. While some public TCRs were present in many individuals, most TCR sequences turned up only very rarely across donors. According to a later genetic analysis, donors in an Asian-associated ancestry cluster had fewer N-insertions in productive TCRs than the approximately 700-donor mean. CMV serostatus was the only immune exposure information available for the cohort. Some IMGT-functional V segments, including TRBV6-2 and TRBV6-3, could not be distinguished by the 87-base-pair reads and were therefore excluded.

The rearranged chain carries TRBV5-1 and TRBJ2-1, and 7 junctional nucleotides match TRBD1. The receptor was derived from a woman in her fifties or sixties in good health and CMV-seronegative. Sequencing input: PBMCs. Here is the DNA: TGCGCCAGCAGCTTGAGGGCCAGGGGGAGCAATGAGCAGTTCTTC. Translated, this is CASSLRARGSNEQFF.